This T cell receptor beta chain was sequenced during a study of shared clonotypes between healthy human individuals. Sequenced by immunoSEQ multiplex PCR; TCRdb stores in-frame clones only, minus some. The data contain about 2.4 million clones, roughly 93% of them singletons. Trimming cost V 6 bases and J 4 bases; bases outside gene matches: 5. In germline, CDR1 is KGHSH, CDR2 LQKENI. This CDR3 is built from 15 residues. This rearrangement joins TRBV18 to TRBJ2-1, with 11 bases that match TRBD2. The specimen sequenced was naive CD4+ T cells from PBMCs. The subset here: CD45RA+ positively selected. The sequence was collected from a man between 18 and 35 years old in good health. Some clones in this sample may be carry-over from other donors' samples. The CDR3 nucleotides are TGTGCCAGCTCGGCAGGGACTAGCGGTTACAATGAGCAGTTCTTC. It translates to CASSAGTSGYNEQFF.